This T cell receptor beta chain was recorded in a study of blood T cell repertoires in COVID-19. Study in general: COVID-19 samples, acute and convalescent, were from the United States, Italy and Spain.

The CDR3 is 13 amino acids. Germline values: CDR1 KGHDR, CDR2 SFDVKD. V lost 9 bases and J 4 bases, leaving 15 bases between the germline ends. This clone was seen only once. As originally analysed: Estimation of nucleated cell counts relied on the amplification of reference gene primers. Repertoires were generated with immunoSEQ multiplex PCR, while TCRdb's copy carries only in-frame clones and drops some. Clone size and the V and J calls come from that table; the DNA yielded D and trimming. Of under 200,000 clones in the sample, about 88% were seen once. Material for sequencing was peripheral blood. The receptor comes from a man between 18 and 35 years old with acute or convalescent COVID-19. The chain couples TRBV24-1 to TRBJ2-7; perhaps TRBD2 as D (5 bases). The DNA of the CDR3 is TGTGCCACCCGGGATCCAGAAAAGTACGAGCAGTACTTC. Translating gives CATRDPEKYEQYF.